The 8 T cell receptor beta chains listed next were all sequenced from one sample in a study of shared clonotypes between healthy human individuals. CD45RO-negative, CCR7-positively selected cells formed the naive CD8 fraction, excluding terminally differentiated effector memory CD45RA+ cells. Profiled with immunoSEQ multiplex PCR; TCRdb holds only in-frame clones, not every one. The sample holds about 2,200,000 clones, just over 90% seen once. Sample: naive CD8+ T cells from PBMCs. These receptors were obtained from a man aged 18 to 30 in good health. Some clones in this sample may be carry-over from other donors' samples.

V usage is TRBV29-1 and J usage is TRBJ2-1; 10 nucleotides match TRBD2. The V and J ends lost 3 bases and 1 base, in that order; junction bases with no gene match: 9. The CDR3 is 17 amino acids. Germline assignment: CDR1 SQVTM and CDR2 ANQGSEA. This CDR3 is CSVELSGRAVSYNEQFF. CDR3 nucleotide sequence: TGCAGCGTTGAGCTGAGCGGGAGGGCCGTATCCTACAATGAGCAGTTCTTC.

The V and J genes are TRBV13 and TRBJ2-4, with TRBD2 matching 11 bases. Trimming cost V 4 bases and J 4 bases; bases outside gene matches: 6. Germline V gene data show CDR1 as PRHDT and CDR2 as FYEKMQ (reference sequence). The CDR3 has 16 residues. CDR3 sequence: CASSSPGLAEKNIQYF. As DNA, the CDR3 is TGTGCCAGCAGCTCTCCGGGACTAGCGGAAAAAAACATTCAGTACTTC.

This clone has a handful of counts. The CDR3 is CASSDWDRTLSPEAFF. CDR3 nucleotides: TGTGCCAGCAGCGACTGGGACAGGACCCTTTCCCCTGAAGCTTTCTTT. The V gene is TRBV7-9, the J gene TRBJ1-1, with TRBD1 matching 8 bases. The J segment lost 6 bases and the V segment lost 5 bases, leaving 14 bases of the junction unmatched. The CDR3 covers 16 residues. CDR1 and CDR2 (germline): SEHNR, FQNEAQ (reference sequence).

The gene calls are TRBV7-2 and TRBJ2-1; 7 nucleotides line up with TRBD2. Germline loops: CDR1 SGHTA, CDR2 FQGNSA. This CDR3 spans 15 amino acids. Trimming at V came to 10 bases and at J to 8 bases, leaving 17 bases not matched to a gene. The CDR3 region has the DNA TGTGCCAATGTATTCGGGGGGACTAAGGTCCATGAGCAGTTCTTC. Amino acids: CANVFGGTKVHEQFF.

CDR3 region: CASSLKFSVLTYEQYF. The DNA for the CDR3 is TGTGCCAGCAGCTTAAAGTTTTCGGTCCTGACCTACGAGCAGTACTTC. V is TRBV7-9 and J is TRBJ2-7; D remains ambiguous. V was pared by 2 bases and J by 2 bases, with 16 bases between. The CDR3 runs 16 residues. From germline, CDR1 is SEHNR and CDR2 FQNEAQ (reference sequence).

The DNA of the CDR3 is TGTGCCAGCACCATGCGAGTGAGCAGCCTATACGAGCAGTACTTC. Protein sequence: CASTMRVSSLYEQYF. The chain couples TRBV6-5 to TRBJ2-7; D not certain. The CDR3 totals 15 residues. CDR1 and CDR2 from the germline V gene are MNHEY and SVGAGI. Deletions cut 7 bases from V and 4 bases from J, with 20 bases between.

The V gene is TRBV10-1, the J gene TRBJ2-7; the match to TRBD2 covers 11 bases. J was trimmed by 2 bases and V by 6 bases; bases with no gene match: 9. Germline V lookup: CDR1 WNHNN, CDR2 SYGVQD (reference sequence). CDR3 size: 16 residues. CDR3 loop: CASRHKTSGGAYEQYF. The CDR3 DNA follows: TGCGCCAGCAGGCATAAAACTAGCGGGGGTGCCTACGAGCAGTACTTC.

This clone was detected once. V usage is TRBV4-2 and J usage is TRBJ2-1; TRBD2 matches 7 bases. The CDR3 is 15 amino acids. J was trimmed by 8 bases and V by 0 bases; bases with no gene match: 7. The germline gives CDR1 LGHNA, CDR2 YNFKEQ. In nucleotides, the CDR3 is TGTGCCAGCAGCCAAGAGGGGACTACCGTCGATGAGCAGTTCTTC. Encoded protein: CASSQEGTTVDEQFF.